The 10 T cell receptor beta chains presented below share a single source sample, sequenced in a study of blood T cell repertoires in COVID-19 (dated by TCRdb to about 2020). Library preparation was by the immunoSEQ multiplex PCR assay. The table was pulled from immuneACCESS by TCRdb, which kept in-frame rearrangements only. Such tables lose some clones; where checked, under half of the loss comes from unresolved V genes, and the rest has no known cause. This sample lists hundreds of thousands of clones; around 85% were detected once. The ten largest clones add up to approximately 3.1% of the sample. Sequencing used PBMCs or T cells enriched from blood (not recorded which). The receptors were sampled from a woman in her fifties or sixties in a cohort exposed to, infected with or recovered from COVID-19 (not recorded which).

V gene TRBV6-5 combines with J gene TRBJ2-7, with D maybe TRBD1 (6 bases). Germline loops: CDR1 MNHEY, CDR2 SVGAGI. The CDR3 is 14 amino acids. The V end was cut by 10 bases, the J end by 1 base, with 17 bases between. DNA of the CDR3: TGTGCCACCTCAGGAGCAGGGGTTTCCTACGAGCAGTACTTC. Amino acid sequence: CATSGAGVSYEQYF.

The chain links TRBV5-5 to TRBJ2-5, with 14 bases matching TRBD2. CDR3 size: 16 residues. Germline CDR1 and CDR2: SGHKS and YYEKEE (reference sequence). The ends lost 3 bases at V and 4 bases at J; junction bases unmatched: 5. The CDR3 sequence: CASSSGGLAGVETQYF. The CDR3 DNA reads TGTGCCAGCAGCTCTGGGGGACTAGCGGGGGTAGAGACCCAGTACTTC.

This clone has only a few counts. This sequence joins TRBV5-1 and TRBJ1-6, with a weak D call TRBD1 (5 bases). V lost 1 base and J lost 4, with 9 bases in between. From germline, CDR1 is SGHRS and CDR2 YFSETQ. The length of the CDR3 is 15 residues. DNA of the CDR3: TGCGCCAGCAGCTTGACAGGTTTTTATAATTCACCCCTCCACTTT. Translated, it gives CASSLTGFYNSPLHF.

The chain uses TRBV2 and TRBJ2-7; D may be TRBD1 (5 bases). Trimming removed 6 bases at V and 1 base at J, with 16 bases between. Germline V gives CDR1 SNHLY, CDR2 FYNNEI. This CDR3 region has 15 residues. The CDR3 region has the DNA TGTGCCAGCAGCTTCCTCCCACGACAGTCCTACGAGCAGTACTTC. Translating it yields CASSFLPRQSYEQYF. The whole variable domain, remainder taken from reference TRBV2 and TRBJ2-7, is EPEVTQTPSHQVTQMGQEVILRCVPISNHLYFYWYRQILGQKVEFLVSFYNNEISEKSEIFDDQFSVERPDGSNFTLKIRSTKLEDSAMYFCASSFLPRQSYEQYFGPGTRLTVT.

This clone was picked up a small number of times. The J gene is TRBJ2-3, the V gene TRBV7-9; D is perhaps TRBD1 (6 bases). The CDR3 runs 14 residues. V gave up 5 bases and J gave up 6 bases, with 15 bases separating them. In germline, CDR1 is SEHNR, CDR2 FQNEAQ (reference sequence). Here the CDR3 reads CASSLGQWTDTQYF. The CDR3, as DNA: TGTGCCAGCAGCCTCGGACAGTGGACGGATACGCAGTATTTT.

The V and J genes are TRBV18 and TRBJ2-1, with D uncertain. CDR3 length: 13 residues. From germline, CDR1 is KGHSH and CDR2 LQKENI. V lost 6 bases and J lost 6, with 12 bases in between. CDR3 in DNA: TGTGCCAGCTCCCAGGAACAGATCAATGAGCAGTTCTTC. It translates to CASSQEQINEQFF. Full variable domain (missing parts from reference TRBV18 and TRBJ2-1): NAGVMQNPRHLVRRRGQEARLRCSPMKGHSHVYWYRQLPEEGLKFMVYLQKENIIDESGMPKERFSAEFPKEGPSILRIQQVVRGDSAAYFCASSQEQINEQFFGPGTRLTVL.

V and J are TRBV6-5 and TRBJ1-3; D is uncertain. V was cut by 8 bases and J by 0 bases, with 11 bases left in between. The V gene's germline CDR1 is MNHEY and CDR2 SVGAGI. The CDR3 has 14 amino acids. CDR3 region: CASHHSRSGNTIYF. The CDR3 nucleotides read TGTGCCAGCCATCACAGTCGCTCTGGAAACACCATATATTTT.

The CDR3 loop reads CASSRTSGDAYEQYF. The CDR3 nucleotides read TGTGCCAGCAGCCGGACTAGCGGGGACGCCTACGAGCAGTACTTC. V is TRBV21-1 and J is TRBJ2-7; TRBD2, the D gene given by the table, was not confirmed from the DNA. TRBV21-1 is designated a pseudogene. The CDR3 loop spans 15 amino acids.

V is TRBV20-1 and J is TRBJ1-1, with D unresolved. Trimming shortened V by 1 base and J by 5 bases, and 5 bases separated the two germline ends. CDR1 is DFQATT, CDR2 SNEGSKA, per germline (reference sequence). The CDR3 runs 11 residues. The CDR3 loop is CSARGATEAFF. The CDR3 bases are TGCAGTGCTAGAGGGGCAACTGAAGCTTTCTTT.

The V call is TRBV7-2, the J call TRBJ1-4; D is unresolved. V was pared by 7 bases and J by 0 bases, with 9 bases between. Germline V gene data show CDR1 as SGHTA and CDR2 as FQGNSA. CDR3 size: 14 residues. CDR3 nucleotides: TGTGCCAGCAAGGAGGGAACAACTAATGAAAAACTGTTTTTT. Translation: CASKEGTTNEKLFF.